A single sample gave rise to the 27 T cell receptor beta chains below, sequenced in a study of cytomegalovirus exposure and HLA in healthy donors. A multiplex PCR was run with 60 Vbeta primers and 13 Jbeta primers. Method: immunoSEQ multiplex PCR; TCRdb's copy keeps in-frame clones and lacks some. The sample holds fewer than 150,000 clones, around 75% seen once. The specimen sequenced was PBMCs. These receptors all come from a man aged 30 to 45 in good health and CMV-seronegative.

This sequence joins TRBV5-5 and TRBJ2-6; D unresolved. Trimming took 3 bases from V and 4 from J, leaving 14 bases between them. CDR1 is SGHKS, CDR2 YYEKEE, per germline (reference sequence). This CDR3 has 16 residues. CDR3 nucleotide sequence: TGTGCCAGCAGCTGGGCCTTGACCCCCGGGGCCAACGTCCTGACTTTC. Protein sequence: CASSWALTPGANVLTF.

This rearrangement joins TRBV15 to TRBJ2-1; tentative D call: TRBD1 (6 bases). CDR1 and CDR2 (germline): LNHNV, YYDKDF (reference sequence). The CDR3 runs to 15 residues. Trimming took 0 bases from V and 4 from J, leaving 10 bases between them. The CDR3 loop reads CATSRDRGRYNEQFF. The CDR3 DNA sequence: TGTGCCACCAGCAGAGACAGGGGCAGGTACAATGAGCAGTTCTTC.

V and J are TRBV25-1 and TRBJ2-3; D remains unclear. Germline CDR1 and CDR2: MGHDK and SYGVNS. There are 17 residues in the CDR3. Deletions cut 3 bases from V and 0 bases from J, with 16 bases between. The CDR3 nucleotides are TGTGCCAGCAGTGACCCTGGCAGAACCCGCAGCACAGATACGCAGTATTTT. Translation: CASSDPGRTRSTDTQYF.

This clone was seen only a few times. The CDR3 loop reads CAIETVERQPQHF. CDR3 nucleotide sequence: TGTGCCATAGAAACGGTCGAACGGCAGCCCCAGCATTTT. The V call is TRBV10-3, the J call TRBJ1-5; D not certain. The CDR3 extends over 13 amino acids. Germline V gene sequence: CDR1 ENHRY, CDR2 SYGVKD. Trimming cost V 9 bases and J 7 bases, with 16 bases left between them.

The chain is built from TRBV4-2 and TRBJ1-5; D remains unclear. V lost 0 bases, J lost 7 bases, and 7 bases lay in between. The CDR3 is 13 residues long. Germline loops: CDR1 LGHNA, CDR2 YNFKEQ. CDR3 nucleotides: TGTGCCAGCAGCCAAGAACGGCGGCAGCCCCAGCATTTT. It translates to CASSQERRQPQHF.

Of note for this clone: This specimen includes other DNA sequences encoding the same CDR3. V is TRBV5-1 and J is TRBJ2-1; possible D gene TRBD2, 5 bases. Per the germline V gene, CDR1 is SGHRS and CDR2 is YFSETQ. The CDR3 covers 15 residues. V lost 2 bases and J lost 0, with 9 bases in between. CDR3: CASSLADPSYNEQFF. CDR3 coding DNA: TGCGCCAGCAGCTTAGCGGATCCCTCCTACAATGAGCAGTTCTTC.

The genes are TRBV5-8 and TRBJ1-5, with 7 bases identical to TRBD1. The CDR3 has 17 amino acids. Unmatched junction bases numbered 10, after V lost 4 bases and J lost 0 bases. Germline CDR1 reads SGHTS; CDR2 reads YDEGEE. The CDR3 sequence is CASSPVTGTDSNQPQHF. The CDR3 nucleotides are TGTGCCAGCAGCCCGGTAACCGGGACAGATAGCAATCAGCCCCAGCATTTT.

J is TRBJ2-3 and V is TRBV2; TRBD2 matches 8 bases. The V and J ends lost 3 bases and 2 bases, in that order; junction bases with no gene match: 1. This CDR3 has 14 amino acids. CDR1 SNHLY and CDR2 FYNNEI come from the germline V gene. The CDR3, as DNA: TGTGCCAGCAGTGACGGGGGGGACACAGATACGCAGTATTTT. This sequence encodes CASSDGGDTDTQYF.

The V gene is TRBV6-5, the J gene TRBJ1-5; D remains ambiguous. Germline lookup yields CDR1 MNHEY and CDR2 SVGAGI. The CDR3 has 12 residues. Trimming took 9 bases from V and 5 from J, leaving 11 bases between them. CDR3 DNA sequence: TGTGCCAGTTACATTCGGGATCAGCCCCAGCATTTT. Translated, it gives CASYIRDQPQHF.

This clone showed up just once. The chain uses TRBV19 and TRBJ2-7, with D possibly being TRBD1 (7 bases). V gave up 3 bases and J gave up 3 bases, with 12 bases separating them. This CDR3 contains 14 residues. Looked up from germline, CDR1 is LNHDA and CDR2 is SQIVND (reference sequence). CDR3 region: CASSMAGGFYEQYF. The DNA for the CDR3 is TGTGCCAGTAGTATGGCAGGGGGGTTCTACGAGCAGTACTTC.

V is TRBV7-9 and J is TRBJ1-2; D is uncertain. The ends were cut back, 3 bases at V and 3 bases at J, with 8 bases in the middle. Germline CDR1 and CDR2: SEHNR and FQNEAQ (reference sequence). There are 13 residues in the CDR3. The CDR3 DNA reads TGTGCCAGCAGCTTCCCGGGTTACTATGGCTACACCTTC. Translated: CASSFPGYYGYTF.

The V call is TRBV28, the J call TRBJ2-7; 9 nucleotides align to TRBD1. The junction had 8 bases not matched to a gene; V was cut back by 2 bases and J by 6 bases. Germline values: CDR1 MDHEN, CDR2 SYDVKM. CDR3 length equals 15 residues. CDR3 coding DNA: TGTGCCAGCAGTTTAACGGGACAGGGACTCTTCGAGCAGTACTTC. Its protein product is CASSLTGQGLFEQYF.

This chain connects TRBV2 to TRBJ2-5; no clear D gene. Germline CDR1 SNHLY, CDR2 FYNNEI. V lost 8 bases and J lost 5, with 15 bases in between. The CDR3 loop spans 13 amino acids. The CDR3 coding sequence is TGTGCCAGCCAGTTATTTCCGGAGGAGACCCAGTACTTC. Translation: CASQLFPEETQYF.

V is TRBV7-2 and J is TRBJ2-7, with D tentatively TRBD2 (6 bases). CDR3 length: 14 residues. Germline CDR1 SGHTA, CDR2 FQGNSA. V dropped 1 base and J dropped 3 bases, with 10 bases sitting between them. CDR3 nucleotide sequence: TGTGCCAGCAGCTTAGTTGGGGGGATCTACGAGCAGTACTTC. This sequence encodes CASSLVGGIYEQYF.

The V call is TRBV2, the J call TRBJ2-7; possibly TRBD1 for D (6 bases). Germline V gives CDR1 SNHLY, CDR2 FYNNEI. The CDR3 is made up of 13 amino acids. Trimming shortened V by 3 bases and J by 6 bases, and 12 bases separated the two germline ends. CDR3 in DNA: TGTGCCAGCAGTGATAGACAGGTTCTCGAGCAGTACTTC. This codes for CASSDRQVLEQYF.

The table lists this clone with a few counts. V and J are TRBV6-1 and TRBJ2-3; tentatively, D is TRBD2 (5 bases). The CDR3 totals 13 residues. From germline, CDR1 is MNHNS and CDR2 SASEGT. V lost 3 bases, J lost 9 bases, and 13 bases lay in between. In nucleotides, the CDR3 is TGTGCCAGCAGTGACGTCGGACTCGGCACGCAGTATTTT. Amino acid sequence: CASSDVGLGTQYF.

The CDR3 here is CAWSGSQGVFGYTF. The DNA for the CDR3 is TGTGCCTGGAGTGGGAGCCAGGGGGTATTCGGCTACACCTTC. The rearrangement uses TRBV30 and TRBJ1-2; 7 nucleotides match TRBD1. V lost 1 base to trimming and J lost 8 bases; unmatched junction nucleotides: 10. The CDR3 extends over 14 amino acids. Germline CDR1 reads GTSNPN; CDR2 reads SVGIG (reference sequence).

This clone was recorded a few times. The J gene is TRBJ2-3, the V gene TRBV7-2; TRBD2 matches at 8 bases. After removal of 8 bases from V and 1 base from J, the junction contained 14 bases not matched to a gene. Germline lookup yields CDR1 SGHTA and CDR2 FQGNSA. The CDR3 covers 17 residues. As DNA, the CDR3 is TGTGCCAGCCACAGCTTTAGCGGGGAGGGGGGCACAGATACGCAGTATTTT. Protein product: CASHSFSGEGGTDTQYF.

The CDR3 here is CASSRLAGLLANTGELFF. CDR3 coding DNA: TGTGCCAGCAGCCGACTAGCGGGCTTACTCGCGAACACCGGGGAGCTGTTTTTT. The chain joins TRBV7-9 to TRBJ2-2; 10 bases line up with TRBD2. CDR1 and CDR2 (germline): SEHNR, FQNEAQ (reference sequence). Trimming at V came to 5 bases and at J to 0 bases, leaving 9 bases not matched to a gene. CDR3 size: 18 residues.

The J gene is TRBJ1-1, the V gene TRBV6-6; D not certain. There are 14 residues in the CDR3. Trimming removed 7 bases at V and 6 bases at J, with 18 bases between. Germline CDR1 is MNHNY and CDR2 is SVGAGI (reference sequence). This CDR3 reads CASIKEGLVAEAFF. CDR3 coding DNA: TGTGCCAGCATCAAAGAGGGTCTAGTGGCTGAAGCTTTCTTT.

The chain joins TRBV7-9 to TRBJ2-5, with D tentatively TRBD2 (5 bases). This CDR3 contains 15 residues. Germline CDR1 reads SEHNR; CDR2 reads FQNEAQ (reference sequence). The germline V and J ends were trimmed by 1 base and 5 bases, with 14 bases remaining between them. This CDR3 is CASSLGRTSSETQYF. DNA for the CDR3: TGTGCCAGCAGCTTAGGAAGAACTAGTTCGGAGACCCAGTACTTC.

The chain links TRBV28 to TRBJ1-2; D might be TRBD1 (5 bases). The ends were cut back, 10 bases at V and 3 bases at J, with 15 bases in the middle. Germline lookup yields CDR1 MDHEN and CDR2 SYDVKM. The CDR3 length is 13 residues. CDR3 region: CAIPQGSDYGYTF. In nucleotides, the CDR3 is TGTGCCATCCCCCAGGGCAGTGACTATGGCTACACCTTC.

J is TRBJ2-7 and V is TRBV10-2, with D possibly TRBD1 on 6 matching bases. The ends were cut back, 7 bases at V and 3 bases at J, with 10 bases in the middle. The CDR3 has 12 amino acids. Germline V gene lookup returns CDR1 WSHSY and CDR2 SAAADI. CDR3 nucleotide sequence: TGCGCCAGCACCGAACAGGGCTACGAGCAGTACTTC. Protein product: CASTEQGYEQYF.

The V call is TRBV11-2, the J call TRBJ1-4, with 7 bases matching TRBD1. Germline CDR1 is SGHAT and CDR2 is FQNNGV. V shed 1 base, J shed 4 bases, and the junction held 3 bases outside the gene matches. CDR3 length: 15 residues. CDR3 bases: TGTGCCAGCAGCTTAGTAGGGGGCCTTAATGAAAAACTGTTTTTT. Its translation is CASSLVGGLNEKLFF.

The rearrangement joins TRBV20-1 to TRBJ1-2; D ambiguous. Between the trimmed V and J ends, which lost 5 bases and 4 bases, there was a span of 8 bases. This CDR3 region has 11 residues. Germline V lookup: CDR1 DFQATT, CDR2 SNEGSKA (reference sequence). The CDR3 bases are TGCAGTGCTGACACCGTCTATGGCTACACCTTC. This encodes CSADTVYGYTF.

This clone showed up just a few times. The genes are TRBV27 and TRBJ2-7, with 9 nucleotides matching TRBD2. After removal of 5 bases from V and 3 bases from J, the junction contained 5 bases not matched to a gene. This CDR3 comprises 14 residues. Looked up from germline, CDR1 is MNHEY and CDR2 is SMNVEV (reference sequence). This chain's CDR3 is CASSLAGSFYEQYF. CDR3 DNA: TGTGCCAGCAGTCTAGCGGGGTCTTTCTACGAGCAGTACTTC.

This clone was observed a single time. Other nucleotide sequences in the sample specify the same CDR3. J is TRBJ2-1 and V is TRBV6-4; possible D gene TRBD2, 5 bases. The ends were cut back, 6 bases at V and 8 bases at J, with 14 bases in the middle. CDR3 length: 13 residues. Germline V lookup: CDR1 MRHNA, CDR2 SNTAGT. The CDR3 is CASSLGGGHEQFF. The DNA of the CDR3 is TGTGCCAGCAGCCTCGGAGGAGGCCATGAGCAGTTCTTC.